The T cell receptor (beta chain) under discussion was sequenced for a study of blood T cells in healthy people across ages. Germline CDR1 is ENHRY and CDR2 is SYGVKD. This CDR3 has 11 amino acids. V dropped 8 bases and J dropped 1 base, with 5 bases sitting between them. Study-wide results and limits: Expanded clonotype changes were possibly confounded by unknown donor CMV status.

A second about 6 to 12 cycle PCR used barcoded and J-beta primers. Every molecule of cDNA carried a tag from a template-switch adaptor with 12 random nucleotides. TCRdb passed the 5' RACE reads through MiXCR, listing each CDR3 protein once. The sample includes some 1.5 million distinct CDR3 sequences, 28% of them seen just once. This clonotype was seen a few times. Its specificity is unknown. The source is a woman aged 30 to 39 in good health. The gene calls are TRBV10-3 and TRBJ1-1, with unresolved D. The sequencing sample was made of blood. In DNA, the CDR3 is TGTGCCATCGGCCAGAACACTGAAGCTTTCTTT. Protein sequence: CAIGQNTEAFF.